The T cell receptor beta chain under discussion was sequenced for a study of T-cell reconstitution after alpha-beta-depleted transplantation in children. Unique molecular identifiers featured in how the TCRbeta library was prepared. In TCRdb, the PCR reads were re-called with MiXCR into one record per CDR3 protein. This sample has approximately 500,000 distinct CDR3 sequences, with under 12% found just once. This CDR3 comprises 16 residues. The germline V and J ends were trimmed by 4 bases and 5 bases, with 19 bases remaining between them. The study, taken as a whole, reports: From newly produced T cells came most of the T-cell counts and diversity one year after transplant.

As for this clonotype: Its antigen is still unknown.

This clonotype was sampled from a child aged 2-15 years with inherited bone marrow failure, due to receive a stem cell transplant. This chain connects TRBV12-3 or TRBV12-4 to TRBJ2-3; D call uncertain. Source: PBMCs, taken before TCRalphabeta/CD19-depleted stem cell transplant. This CDR3 reads CASSSREDPTGDTQYF. The CDR3, as DNA: TGTGCCAGCAGTTCCCGAGAGGACCCCACGGGAGATACGCAGTATTTT.